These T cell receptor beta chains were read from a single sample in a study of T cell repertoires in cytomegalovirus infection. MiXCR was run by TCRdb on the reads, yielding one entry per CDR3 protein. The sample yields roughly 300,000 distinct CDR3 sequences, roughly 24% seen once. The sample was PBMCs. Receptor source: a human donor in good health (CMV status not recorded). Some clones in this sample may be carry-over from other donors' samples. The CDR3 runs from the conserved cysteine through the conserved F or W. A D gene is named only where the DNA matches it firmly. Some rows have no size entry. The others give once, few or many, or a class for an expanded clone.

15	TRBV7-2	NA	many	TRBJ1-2	TGTGCCAGCAGCTTAGCCCCAAACAGGAACTATGGCTACACCTTC	CASSLAPNRNYGYTF
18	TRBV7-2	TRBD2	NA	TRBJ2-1	TGTGCCAGCAGCACCACAGGGACTCGCGGGACTAGCAGCAATGAGCAGTTCTTC	CASSTTGTRGTSSNEQFF
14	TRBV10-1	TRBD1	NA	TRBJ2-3	TGCGCCAGCAGTGAGCCGGGGACAGGGGATACGCAGTATTTT	CASSEPGTGDTQYF
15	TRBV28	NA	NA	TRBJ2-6	TGTGCCAGCAGTTCACAGCCCTCTGGGGCCAACGTCCTGACTTTC	CASSSQPSGANVLTF
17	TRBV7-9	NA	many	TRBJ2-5	TGTGCCACCCCGGGACCCCAAGAAGGGGGAATCCAAGAGACCCAGTACTTC	CATPGPQEGGIQETQYF
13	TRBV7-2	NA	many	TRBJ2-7	TGTGCCAGCAGCTTAGCGGTCACCTACGAGCAGTACTTC	CASSLAVTYEQYF
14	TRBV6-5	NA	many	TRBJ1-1	TGTGCCAGCAGTTACTCGTTCCAGGGCACTGAAGCTTTCTTT	CASSYSFQGTEAFF
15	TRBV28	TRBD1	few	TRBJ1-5	TGTGCCAGCAGGCGCGACAGGGTGAGCAATCAGCCCCAGCATTTT	CASRRDRVSNQPQHF
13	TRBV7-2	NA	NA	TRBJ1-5	TGTGCCAGCAGCTTACAGGGGATTCAGCCCCAGCATTTT	CASSLQGIQPQHF
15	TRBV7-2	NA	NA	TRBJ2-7	TGTGCCAGCAGCTTGGGAACCTTGGGATCCTACGAGCAGTACTTC	CASSLGTLGSYEQYF
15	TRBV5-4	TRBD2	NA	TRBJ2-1	TGTGCCAGCACCTCGGGTGGGAGGGCCTACAATGAGCAGTTCTTC	CASTSGGRAYNEQFF
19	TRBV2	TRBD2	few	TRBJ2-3	TGTGCCAGCAGTCCTTCGGCGGGGGGGCAAAGACTGAGGACAGATACGCAGTATTTT	CASSPSAGGQRLRTDTQYF
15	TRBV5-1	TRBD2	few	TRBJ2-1	TGCGCCAGCAGCTCCGGACTAGCGGGGGCAAATGAGCAGTTCTTC	CASSSGLAGANEQFF
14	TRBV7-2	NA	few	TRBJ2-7	TGTGCCAGCAGCTTACCAGGCCCTCTACGAGAGCAGTACTTC	CASSLPGPLREQYF
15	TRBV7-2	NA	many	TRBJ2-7	TGTGCCAGCCTGCCACAACGGGGGTACTCCTACGAGCAGTACTTC	CASLPQRGYSYEQYF
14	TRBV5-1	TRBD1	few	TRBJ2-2	TGCGCCAGCAGCCCTGACAGGGGGCGAAGGGAGCTGTTTTTT	CASSPDRGRRELFF
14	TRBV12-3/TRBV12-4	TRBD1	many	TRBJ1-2	TGTGCCAGCAGTTCCGGACAGGCTAACTATGGCTACACCTTC	CASSSGQANYGYTF
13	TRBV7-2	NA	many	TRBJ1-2	TGTGCCAGCAGCTACAGGGCCGAAGGAGGCTACACCTTC	CASSYRAEGGYTF
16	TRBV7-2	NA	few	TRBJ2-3	TGTGCCAGCAGCTTAGGGGTGGGGGCTGGGACAGATACGCAGTATTTT	CASSLGVGAGTDTQYF
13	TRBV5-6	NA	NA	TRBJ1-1	TGTGCCAGCAGCTTGGTAGTGGGCACTGAAGCTTTCTTT	CASSLVVGTEAFF
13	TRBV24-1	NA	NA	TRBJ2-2	TGTGCCACCAGTGATTACGACGATCGGGAGCTGTTTTTT	CATSDYDDRELFF
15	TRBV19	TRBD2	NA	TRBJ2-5	TGTGCCAGTAGTAGACGACTAGCGGGTCAAGAGACCCAGTACTTC	CASSRRLAGQETQYF
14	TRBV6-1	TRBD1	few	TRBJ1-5	TGTGCCAGCAGTCCCTCGACAGGGAGCCAGCCCCAGCATTTT	CASSPSTGSQPQHF
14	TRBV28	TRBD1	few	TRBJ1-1	TGTGCCAGCAGTTTCTCCGGACAGGGCACTGAAGCTTTCTTT	CASSFSGQGTEAFF
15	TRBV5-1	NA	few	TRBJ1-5	TGCGCCAGCAGCTTGGCCGGGGCAGCTAATCAGCCCCAGCATTTT	CASSLAGAANQPQHF
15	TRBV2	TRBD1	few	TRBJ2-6	TGTGCCAGCAGAGGACAGGCGTCAGGGGCCAACGTCCTGACTTTC	CASRGQASGANVLTF
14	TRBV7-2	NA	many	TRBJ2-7	TGTGCCAGCAGCTTAGGGGCCGTACCTTACGAGCAGTACTTC	CASSLGAVPYEQYF
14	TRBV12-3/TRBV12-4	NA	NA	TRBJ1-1	TGTGCCAGCAGTTTAGCGAGTCGTTGGACTGAAGCTTTCTTT	CASSLASRWTEAFF
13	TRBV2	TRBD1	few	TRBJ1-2	TGTGCCAGCACGGACAGGCTTAACTATGGCTACACCTTC	CASTDRLNYGYTF
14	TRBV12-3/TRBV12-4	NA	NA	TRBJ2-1	TGTGCCAGCAGCCCGTTGGGAGTAGATAATGAGCAGTTCTTC	CASSPLGVDNEQFF
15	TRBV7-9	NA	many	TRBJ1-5	TGTGCCAGCAGCTTACACCCCTCGGGCAATCAGCCCCAGCATTTT	CASSLHPSGNQPQHF
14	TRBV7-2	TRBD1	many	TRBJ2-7	TGTGCCAGCAGCTTCACACAGGGGTTATACGAGCAGTACTTC	CASSFTQGLYEQYF
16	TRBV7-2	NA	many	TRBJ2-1	TGTGCCAGCAGCTTCGTGCACCCTGGTTACTACAATGAGCAGTTCTTC	CASSFVHPGYYNEQFF
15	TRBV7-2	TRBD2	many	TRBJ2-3	TGTGCCAGCAGCTTAACGCCTAGCGGGGGGGATACGCAGTATTTT	CASSLTPSGGDTQYF
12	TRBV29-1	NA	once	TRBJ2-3	TGCAGCGTCCTACAGGGCACAGATACGCAGTATTTT	CSVLQGTDTQYF
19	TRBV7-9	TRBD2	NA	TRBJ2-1	TGTGCCAGCAGCCCCCGGACTAGCGGGCCCAGGGGCTCCTACAATGAGCAGTTCTTC	CASSPRTSGPRGSYNEQFF
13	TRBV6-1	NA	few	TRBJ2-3	TGTGCCACGCAGGACTGGCGCACAGATACGCAGTATTTT	CATQDWRTDTQYF
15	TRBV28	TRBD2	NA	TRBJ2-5	TGTGCCAGCACCTCGGGACTAGCGGGAGTGGAGACCCAGTACTTC	CASTSGLAGVETQYF
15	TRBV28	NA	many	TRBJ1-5	TGTGCCAGCAGCCCGCCAGGGGCCCTAAATCAGCCCCAGCATTTT	CASSPPGALNQPQHF
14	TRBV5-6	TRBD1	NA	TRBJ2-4	TGTGCCAGCAGCCCTGACAGGGGGCGGAACATTCAGTACTTC	CASSPDRGRNIQYF
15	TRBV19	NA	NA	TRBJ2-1	TGTGCCACCGCCGAGGGATTGATCTCCTACAATGAGCAGTTCTTC	CATAEGLISYNEQFF
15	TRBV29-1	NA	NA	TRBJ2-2	TGCAGCGTTGGGGACGCGAGGGGGAACACCGGGGAGCTGTTTTTT	CSVGDARGNTGELFF
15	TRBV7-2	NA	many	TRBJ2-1	TGTGCCAGCACTCCCGAGCGGGCCCCCTACAATGAGCAGTTCTTC	CASTPERAPYNEQFF
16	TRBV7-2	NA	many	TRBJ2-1	TGTGCCAGCAGCCGTCCGAGAGGCAGCTCCTACAATGAGCAGTTCTTC	CASSRPRGSSYNEQFF